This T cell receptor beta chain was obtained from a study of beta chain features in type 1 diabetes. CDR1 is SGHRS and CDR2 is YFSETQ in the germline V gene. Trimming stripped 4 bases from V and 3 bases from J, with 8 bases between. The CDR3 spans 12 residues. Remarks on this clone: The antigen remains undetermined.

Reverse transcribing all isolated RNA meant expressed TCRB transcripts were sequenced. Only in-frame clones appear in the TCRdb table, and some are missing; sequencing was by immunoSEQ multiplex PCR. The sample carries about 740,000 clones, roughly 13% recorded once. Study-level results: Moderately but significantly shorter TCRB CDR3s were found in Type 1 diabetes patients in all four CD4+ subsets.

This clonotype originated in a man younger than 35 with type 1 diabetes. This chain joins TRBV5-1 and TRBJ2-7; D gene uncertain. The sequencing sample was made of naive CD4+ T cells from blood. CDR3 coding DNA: TGCGCCAGCAGCAACGGCGACTACGAGCAGTACTTC. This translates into CASSNGDYEQYF.